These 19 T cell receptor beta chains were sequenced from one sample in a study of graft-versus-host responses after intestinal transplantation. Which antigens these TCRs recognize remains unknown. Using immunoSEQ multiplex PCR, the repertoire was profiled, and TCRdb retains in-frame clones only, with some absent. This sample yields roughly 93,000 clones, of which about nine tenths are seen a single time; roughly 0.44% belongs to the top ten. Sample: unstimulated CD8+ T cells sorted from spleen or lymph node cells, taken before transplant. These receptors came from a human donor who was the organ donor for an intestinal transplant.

This CDR3 reads CASSLGAGRQTQYF. CDR3 DNA sequence: TGTGCCAGCAGCTTAGGTGCAGGCCGACAGACCCAGTACTTC. This chain links TRBV5-6 with TRBJ2-5, with D hard to call. The CDR3 is 14 amino acids. V dropped 2 bases and J dropped 6 bases, with 14 bases sitting between them. Germline V gene sequence: CDR1 SGHDT, CDR2 YYEEEE.

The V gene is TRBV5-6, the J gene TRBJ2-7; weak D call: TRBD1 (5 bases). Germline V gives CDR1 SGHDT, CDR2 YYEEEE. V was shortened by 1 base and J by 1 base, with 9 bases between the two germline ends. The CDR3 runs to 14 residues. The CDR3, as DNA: TGTGCCAGCAGCTTGTTTGGGGCTTCCTACGAGCAGTACTTC. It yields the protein CASSLFGASYEQYF.

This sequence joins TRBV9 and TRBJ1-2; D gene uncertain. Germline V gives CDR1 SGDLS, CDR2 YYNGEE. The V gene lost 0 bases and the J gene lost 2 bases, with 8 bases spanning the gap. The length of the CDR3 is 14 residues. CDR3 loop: CASSVASGNYGYTF. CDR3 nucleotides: TGTGCCAGCAGCGTAGCTTCGGGAAACTATGGCTACACCTTC. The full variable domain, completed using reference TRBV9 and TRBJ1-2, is DSGVTQTPKHLITATGQRVTLRCSPRSGDLSVYWYQQSLDQGLQFLIQYYNGEERAKGNILERFSAQQFPDLHSELNLSSLELGDSALYFCASSVASGNYGYTFGSGTRLTVV.

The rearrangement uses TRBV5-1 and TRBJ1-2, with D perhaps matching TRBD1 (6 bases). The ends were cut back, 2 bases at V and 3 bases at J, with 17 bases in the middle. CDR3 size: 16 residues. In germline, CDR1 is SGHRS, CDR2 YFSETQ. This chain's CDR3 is CASSLDVRGLDYGYTF. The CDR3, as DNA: TGCGCCAGCAGCTTAGACGTGAGGGGGTTGGACTATGGCTACACCTTC.

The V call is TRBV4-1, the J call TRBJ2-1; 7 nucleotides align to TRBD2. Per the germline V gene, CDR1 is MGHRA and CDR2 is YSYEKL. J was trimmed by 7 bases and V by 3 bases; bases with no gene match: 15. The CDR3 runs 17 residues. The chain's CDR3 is CASSQFGALAAENEQFF. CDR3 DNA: TGCGCCAGCAGCCAGTTCGGGGCTCTAGCGGCGGAGAATGAGCAGTTCTTC.

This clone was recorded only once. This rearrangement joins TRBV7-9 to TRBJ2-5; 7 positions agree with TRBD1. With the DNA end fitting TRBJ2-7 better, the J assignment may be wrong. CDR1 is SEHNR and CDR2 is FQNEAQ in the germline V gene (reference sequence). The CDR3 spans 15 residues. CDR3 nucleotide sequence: TGTGCCAGCAGCTTAGAGACAGGGTCTAGCTACGAGCAGTACTTC. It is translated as CASSLETGSSYEQYF.

Here the CDR3 DNA reads TGTGCCAGCAGCTCTTCGCCGGGACAGGGTGACCTCCACTTT. Its translation: CASSSSPGQGDLHF. The chain couples TRBV5-4 to TRBJ1-6, with TRBD1 identical over 9 bases. Germline CDR1 SGHNT, CDR2 YYREEE (reference sequence). The CDR3 covers 14 residues. The V gene end was trimmed by 3 bases and the J gene end by 15 bases; junction bases not matched to a gene: 10.

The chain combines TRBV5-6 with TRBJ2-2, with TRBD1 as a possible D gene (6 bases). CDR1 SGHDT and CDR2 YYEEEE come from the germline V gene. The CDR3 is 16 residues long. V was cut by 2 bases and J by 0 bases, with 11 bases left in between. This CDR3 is CASSFIWGPNTGELFF. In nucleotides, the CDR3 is TGTGCCAGCAGCTTTATATGGGGGCCGAACACCGGGGAGCTGTTTTTT.

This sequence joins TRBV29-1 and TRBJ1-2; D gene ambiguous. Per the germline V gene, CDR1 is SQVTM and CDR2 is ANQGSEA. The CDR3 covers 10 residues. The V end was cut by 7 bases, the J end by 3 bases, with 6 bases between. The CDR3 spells CSADYYGYTF. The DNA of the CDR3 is TGCAGCGCAGACTACTATGGCTACACCTTC.

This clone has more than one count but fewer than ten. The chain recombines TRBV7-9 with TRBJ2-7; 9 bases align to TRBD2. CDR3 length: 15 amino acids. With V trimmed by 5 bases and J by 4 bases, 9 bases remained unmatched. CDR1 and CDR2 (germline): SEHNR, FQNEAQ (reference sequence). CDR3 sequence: CASSPQGSGGYEQYF. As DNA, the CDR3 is TGTGCCAGCAGCCCCCAGGGGAGCGGGGGGTACGAGCAGTACTTC.

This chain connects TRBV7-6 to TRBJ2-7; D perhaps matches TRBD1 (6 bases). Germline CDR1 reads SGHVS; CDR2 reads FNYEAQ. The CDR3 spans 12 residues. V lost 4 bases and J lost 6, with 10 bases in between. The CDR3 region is CASSYREGEQYF. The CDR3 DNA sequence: TGTGCCAGCAGCTACAGGGAAGGCGAGCAGTACTTC.

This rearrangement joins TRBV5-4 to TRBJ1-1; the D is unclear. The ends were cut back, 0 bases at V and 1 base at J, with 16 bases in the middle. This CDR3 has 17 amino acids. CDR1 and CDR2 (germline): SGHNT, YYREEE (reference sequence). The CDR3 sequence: CASSLVGRGLENTEAFF. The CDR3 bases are TGTGCCAGCAGCTTGGTGGGTCGGGGTTTGGAGAACACTGAAGCTTTCTTT.

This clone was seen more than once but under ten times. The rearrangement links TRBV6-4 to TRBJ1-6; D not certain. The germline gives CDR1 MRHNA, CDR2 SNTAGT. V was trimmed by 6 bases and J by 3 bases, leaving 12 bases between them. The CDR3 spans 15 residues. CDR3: CASRMEADYNSPLHF. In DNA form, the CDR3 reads TGTGCCAGCAGAATGGAGGCTGACTATAATTCACCCCTCCACTTT.

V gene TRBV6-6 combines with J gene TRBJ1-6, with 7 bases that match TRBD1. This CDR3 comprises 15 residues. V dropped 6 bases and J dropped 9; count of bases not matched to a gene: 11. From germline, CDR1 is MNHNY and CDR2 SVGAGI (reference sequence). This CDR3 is CASSYTGTARSPLHF. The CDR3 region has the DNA TGTGCCAGCAGCTATACCGGGACAGCACGTTCACCCCTCCACTTT.

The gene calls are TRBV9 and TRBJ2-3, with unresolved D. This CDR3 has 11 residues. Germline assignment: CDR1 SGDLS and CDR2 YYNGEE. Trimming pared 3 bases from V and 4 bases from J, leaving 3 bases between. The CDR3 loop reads CASSASDTQYF. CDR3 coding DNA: TGTGCCAGCAGCGCCTCAGATACGCAGTATTTT.

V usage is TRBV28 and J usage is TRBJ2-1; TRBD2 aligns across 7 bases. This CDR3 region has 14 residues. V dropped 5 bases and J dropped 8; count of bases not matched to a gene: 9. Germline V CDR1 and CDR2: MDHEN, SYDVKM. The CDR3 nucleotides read TGTGCCAGCAGTCCCCCGGGGGGTGCTGATGAGCAGTTCTTC. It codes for CASSPPGGADEQFF. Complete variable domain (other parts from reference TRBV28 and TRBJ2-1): DVKVTQSSRYLVKRTGEKVFLECVQDMDHENMFWYRQDPGLGLRLIYFSYDVKMKEKGDIPEGYSVSREKKERFSLILESASTNQTSMYLCASSPPGGADEQFFGPGTRLTVL.

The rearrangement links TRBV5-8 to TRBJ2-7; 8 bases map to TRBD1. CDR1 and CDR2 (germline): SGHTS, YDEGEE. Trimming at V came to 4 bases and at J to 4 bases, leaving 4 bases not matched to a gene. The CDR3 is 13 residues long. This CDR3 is CASSLTGGYEQYF. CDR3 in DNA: TGTGCCAGCAGCCTTACAGGGGGTTACGAGCAGTACTTC.

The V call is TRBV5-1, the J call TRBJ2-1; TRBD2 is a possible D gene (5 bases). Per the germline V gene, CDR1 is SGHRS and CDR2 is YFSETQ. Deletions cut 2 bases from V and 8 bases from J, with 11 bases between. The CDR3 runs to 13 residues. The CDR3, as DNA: TGCGCCAGCAGCTTCACCGGACTGGATGAGCAGTTCTTC. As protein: CASSFTGLDEQFF.

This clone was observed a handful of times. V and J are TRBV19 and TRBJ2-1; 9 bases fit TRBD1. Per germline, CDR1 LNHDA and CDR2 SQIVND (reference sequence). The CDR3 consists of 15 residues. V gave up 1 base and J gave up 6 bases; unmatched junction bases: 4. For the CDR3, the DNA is TGTGCCAGTAGTATAGTATTGACAGGGGGCAATGAGCAGTTCTTC. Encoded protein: CASSIVLTGGNEQFF.